These T cell receptor beta chains were read from a single sample in a study of blood T cell repertoires in COVID-19. Profiled with immunoSEQ multiplex PCR; TCRdb holds only in-frame clones, not every one. The sample holds around 100,000 clones, around 87% seen once. Source material: peripheral blood. The source is a woman at least 80 years old with acute or convalescent COVID-19. The CDR3 runs from the conserved cysteine through the conserved F or W. A D gene is named only where the DNA matches it firmly. Size tells how often a clone was seen (once, few, many) or the class of an expanded clone, and some rows leave it out.

v_call	clone_size	d_call	j_call	cdr3_nt	cdr3_aa
TRBV6-5	-	-	TRBJ1-2	TGTGCCAGTGGCGGGTGGAACTATGGCTACACCTTC	CASGGWNYGYTF
TRBV7-9	-	-	TRBJ1-2	TGTGCCAGCAGCTACGGGCGCCCCCAGGGTGGCTATGGCTACACCTTC	CASSYGRPQGGYGYTF
TRBV7-9	-	-	TRBJ1-3	TGTGCCAGCAGTCCTCGGGGACAATCCTCTGGAAACACCATATATTTT	CASSPRGQSSGNTIYF
TRBV24-1	-	-	TRBJ2-2	TGTGCCACAGCCGGACAACTAAACACCGGGGAGCTGTTTTTT	CATAGQLNTGELFF
TRBV19	-	-	TRBJ1-1	TGTGCCAGTAGTTCGGCAGGGAAGAACACTGAAGCTTTCTTT	CASSSAGKNTEAFF
TRBV2	-	-	TRBJ1-4	TGTGCCAGCAGTAGGGACTCTAATGAAAAACTGTTTTTT	CASSRDSNEKLFF
TRBV28	-	TRBD1	TRBJ1-1	TGTGCCAGCAGTTCTCCGGCAGGGGGCTACACTGAAGCTTTCTTT	CASSSPAGGYTEAFF
TRBV5-6	few	TRBD1	TRBJ1-2	TGTGCCAGCAGCTTCCGGGACAGGGCTATTGGCTACACCTTC	CASSFRDRAIGYTF
TRBV9	-	TRBD1	TRBJ1-6	TGTGCCAGCAGCTATGGGACAGTAGGGAATTCACCCCTCCACTTT	CASSYGTVGNSPLHF
TRBV2	-	-	TRBJ2-1	TGTGCCAGCCGGGGACAAGCCTTCAGGACAGATTCCTACAATGAGCAGTTCTTC	CASRGQAFRTDSYNEQFF
TRBV19	-	-	TRBJ1-5	TGTGCCAGTAGCACCACAGGGTATAGCAATCAGCCCCAGCATTTT	CASSTTGYSNQPQHF
TRBV24-1	-	TRBD1	TRBJ2-3	TGTGCCACCAGTGGCGGGACAGGGAACACAGATACGCAGTATTTT	CATSGGTGNTDTQYF
TRBV30	few	-	TRBJ1-2	TGTGCCTGGAGTGGGCAGTCCGCGGGGGGCTACACCTTC	CAWSGQSAGGYTF
TRBV6-2/TRBV6-3	-	-	TRBJ2-1	TGTGCCAGCAGTGACCCTAAGTCGGGCTACAATGAGCAGTTCTTC	CASSDPKSGYNEQFF
TRBV4-2	-	-	TRBJ1-5	TGTGCCAGCAGCCAAGATGGCAGGGCGGATCAGCCCCAGCATTTT	CASSQDGRADQPQHF
TRBV6-2/TRBV6-3	-	-	TRBJ1-2	TGTGCCAGCAGTACCAACTCAGGGGCCGGATACTATGGCTACACCTTC	CASSTNSGAGYYGYTF
TRBV4-3	-	TRBD1	TRBJ2-1	TGCGCCAGCAGCCAAGTTCTTGGCGACAGGGGCCCCTACAATGAGCAGTTCTTC	CASSQVLGDRGPYNEQFF
TRBV5-1	-	-	TRBJ1-1	TGCGCCAGCAGCTTGGGGGGGCTTAATTCAGAAGCTTTCTTT	CASSLGGLNSEAFF
TRBV16	-	-	TRBJ1-5	TGTGCCAGCAGCCAACCCGGCGGACTATATAGCAATCAGCCCCAGCATTTT	CASSQPGGLYSNQPQHF
TRBV19	few	-	TRBJ1-1	TGTGCCAGTAGTATAGATCCGGGAGGTGGCACTGAAGCTTTCTTT	CASSIDPGGGTEAFF
TRBV30	-	-	TRBJ1-6	TGTGCCTGGAGTACTGTGAGCTCCTATAATTCACCCCTCCACTTT	CAWSTVSSYNSPLHF
TRBV12-5	-	TRBD1	TRBJ1-2	TGTGCTAGTGGTTTGGTACACCCCCAGGGGGGCTCTAACTATGGCTACACCTTC	CASGLVHPQGGSNYGYTF
TRBV4-3	-	TRBD2	TRBJ2-7	TGCGCCAGCAGCCAAGAATCCCGGGGGGGCATCTACGAGCAGTACTTC	CASSQESRGGIYEQYF
TRBV5-1	-	-	TRBJ1-2	TGCGCCAGCAGCGAGAGCCTGCCGGGCTACACCTTC	CASSESLPGYTF
TRBV6-2/TRBV6-3	-	-	TRBJ1-1	TGTGCCAGCAGTTACGCGGACGCCTGGAACAGGGCCCCTGAAGCTTTCTTT	CASSYADAWNRAPEAFF
TRBV27	few	TRBD1	TRBJ1-2	TGTGCCAGCAGTTTATCAAGGCGACAGGGGCTGGGTGGCTACACCTTC	CASSLSRRQGLGGYTF
TRBV19	-	TRBD1	TRBJ1-2	TGTGCCAGTAGTCATGACAGGGTTTATGGCTACACCTTC	CASSHDRVYGYTF
TRBV15	-	-	TRBJ2-7	TGTGCCACCAGCAGAGAGGCAGGAACCTACGAGCAGTACTTC	CATSREAGTYEQYF
TRBV27	-	TRBD1	TRBJ1-2	TGTGCCAGCAGTTTAAACAGGGGGAACGGCTACACCTTC	CASSLNRGNGYTF
TRBV18	once	-	TRBJ1-4	TGTGCCAGCTCACCACTGACAGGTGCTAATGAAAAACTGTTTTTT	CASSPLTGANEKLFF
TRBV19	once	-	TRBJ1-1	TGTGCCAGTACGGCAGGGTACCTTCTGAACACTGAAGCTTTCTTT	CASTAGYLLNTEAFF
TRBV7-6	-	-	TRBJ1-3	TGTGCCAGCAGCGAGACCTGGGGAGGTCGCTCTGGAAACACCATATATTTT	CASSETWGGRSGNTIYF
TRBV6-1	-	-	TRBJ2-4	TGTGCCAGCAGTGAAGCTGGGTGGGCCTTCCTAGCCAAAAACATTCAGTACTTC	CASSEAGWAFLAKNIQYF
TRBV19	-	TRBD1	TRBJ2-5	TGTGCCAGTAGTATAGATTCTATGACAGGGTCGAAGACCCAGTACTTC	CASSIDSMTGSKTQYF
TRBV6-2/TRBV6-3	-	TRBD1	TRBJ2-7	TGTGCCAGCAGTGTCTCCGCCGGGACAGGGAGTTCATTCCTCTACGAGCAGTACTTC	CASSVSAGTGSSFLYEQYF
TRBV30	-	-	TRBJ1-6	TGTGCCTGGAGTGCGGTATATAATTCACCCCTCCACTTT	CAWSAVYNSPLHF
TRBV18	-	-	TRBJ2-1	TGTGCCAGCTCCCCCCCCGGGGTCAATGAGCAGTTCTTC	CASSPPGVNEQFF
TRBV30	-	TRBD1	TRBJ2-5	TGTGCCTGGACCACCGGGACAGGGTGGGAGACCCAGTACTTC	CAWTTGTGWETQYF
TRBV20-1	-	-	TRBJ2-7	TGCAGTGCCCTTTCCCCTTACGAGCAGTACTTC	CSALSPYEQYF
TRBV6-6	-	TRBD1	TRBJ2-3	TGTGCCAGCACCCAGGGGGCAGATACGCAGTATTTT	CASTQGADTQYF
TRBV28	once	-	TRBJ2-5	TGTGCCAGCAGCTCCGGCGGGGCGTACCAAGAGACCCAGTACTTC	CASSSGGAYQETQYF
TRBV19	-	TRBD1	TRBJ1-2	TGTGCCAGTACCCCCCCACAGGGGCGCTATGGCTACACCTTC	CASTPPQGRYGYTF
TRBV10-3	-	-	TRBJ1-1	TGTGCCATCAGTGAGTCGACAGGCCCCAACACTGAAGCTTTCTTT	CAISESTGPNTEAFF
TRBV4-3	-	-	TRBJ2-5	TGCGCCAGCAGCCAGGTAGCGGACTACCAAGAGACCCAGTACTTC	CASSQVADYQETQYF
TRBV7-9	-	-	TRBJ1-2	TGTGCCAGCAGCCCACCGGGGGGTGGCTACACCTTC	CASSPPGGGYTF